One sample yielded the 10 T cell receptor beta chains listed below, sequenced in a study of blood T cells in healthy people across ages. A second roughly 6 to 11 cycle PCR used barcoded and J-beta primers. TCRdb reanalysed the 5' RACE reads using MiXCR and keeps one entry per CDR3 protein. This table holds approximately 760,000 distinct CDR3 sequences, 20% to 30% found once. These data also formed part of another study, on T cells of mothers and their children.

Sequenced sample: blood. All receptors derive from a boy aged 5 to 17 in good health.

With respect to this clonotype: Being one base from a much bigger clone, this may be a read error. The genes are TRBV29-1 and TRBJ2-5; D call uncertain. The CDR3 consists of 12 residues. The V end was cut by 7 bases, the J end by 2 bases, with 11 bases between. Germline CDR1 is SQVTM and CDR2 is ANQGSEA. The CDR3 DNA reads as TGCAGCGGTTTGGGCGGACAAGAGACCCAGTACTTC. Translation gives CSGLGGQETQYF. Using reference TRBV29-1 and TRBJ2-5 for the parts outside the CDR3, the full variable domain is SAVISQKPSRDICQRGTSLTIQCQVDSQVTMMFWYRQQPGQSLTLIATANQGSEATYESGFVIDKFPISRPNLTFSTLTVSNMSPEDSSIYLCSGLGGQETQYFGPGTRLLVL.

This clonotype was counted between two and nine times. The chain links TRBV10-3 to TRBJ2-5; D uncertain. Per the germline V gene, CDR1 is ENHRY and CDR2 is SYGVKD. Trimming cost V 3 bases and J 2 bases, with 4 bases left between them. This CDR3 has 12 amino acids. CDR3 residues: CAISDGQETQYF. The CDR3 nucleotides read TGTGCCATCAGTGACGGTCAAGAGACCCAGTACTTC.

This clonotype was counted only a few times. The chain carries TRBV27 and TRBJ2-3; 8 bases agree with TRBD2. The V and J ends lost 5 bases and 5 bases, in that order; junction bases with no gene match: 0. There are 12 residues in the CDR3. CDR1 MNHEY and CDR2 SMNVEV come from the germline V gene (reference sequence). CDR3 amino acids: CASSGTRDTQYF. The CDR3 DNA reads TGTGCCAGCAGTGGGACTAGAGATACGCAGTATTTT.

The genes are TRBV6-2 or TRBV6-3 and TRBJ2-5; 8 nucleotides agree with TRBD1. The J call may be mistaken, given a closer DNA end match to TRBJ2-1. The CDR3 is 16 amino acids. Germline lookup yields CDR1 MNHEY and CDR2 SVGEGT. The CDR3 DNA follows: TGTGCCAGCAGAACCGACAGGGGACTTCTATACAATGAGCAGTTCTTC. Translation: CASRTDRGLLYNEQFF.

The chain links TRBV24-1 to TRBJ2-3; D may be TRBD1 (6 bases). Looked up from germline, CDR1 is KGHDR and CDR2 is SFDVKD. The CDR3 contains 15 residues. The V end lost 6 bases, the J end lost 2 bases, and 14 bases lay between the germline ends. CDR3 loop: CATSKGDRLTDTQYF. Written as DNA, the CDR3 is TGTGCCACCAGTAAAGGAGACAGGCTCACAGATACGCAGTATTTT.

This clonotype has a handful of counts. This chain connects TRBV7-3 to TRBJ2-5; tentatively, D is TRBD1 (6 bases). This CDR3 spans 13 amino acids. Trimming took 5 bases from V and 5 from J, leaving 12 bases between them. Per germline, CDR1 SGHTA and CDR2 FQGTGA. CDR3 nucleotides: TGTGCCAGCAGCCCGGACCAGGGGGAGACCCAGTACTTC. It is translated as CASSPDQGETQYF.

This chain joins TRBV5-1 and TRBJ1-1; the D gene is possibly TRBD1 (6 bases). This CDR3 has 15 residues. V was trimmed by 3 bases and J by 0 bases, leaving 12 bases between them. CDR1 SGHRS and CDR2 YFSETQ come from the germline V gene. Here the CDR3 reads CASSSTDSLNTEAFF. The DNA for the CDR3 is TGCGCCAGCAGCTCCACGGACAGCCTGAACACTGAAGCTTTCTTT. The whole variable domain, filled in from reference TRBV5-1 and TRBJ1-1, reads KAGVTQTPRYLIKTRGQQVTLSCSPISGHRSVSWYQQTPGQGLQFLFEYFSETQRNKGNFPGRFSGRQFSNSRSEMNVSTLELGDSALYLCASSSTDSLNTEAFFGQGTRLTVV.

The chain joins TRBV2 to TRBJ2-2, with a possible D match to TRBD2 (5 bases). Germline CDR1 reads SNHLY; CDR2 reads FYNNEI. The CDR3 runs 15 residues. V lost 5 bases, J lost 2 bases, and 12 bases lay in between. CDR3 sequence reads: CASSPWGENTGELFF. CDR3 DNA sequence: TGTGCCAGCAGTCCCTGGGGAGAAAACACCGGGGAGCTGTTTTTT. The entire variable domain, with the rest obtained from reference TRBV2 and TRBJ2-2, is as follows: EPEVTQTPSHQVTQMGQEVILRCVPISNHLYFYWYRQILGQKVEFLVSFYNNEISEKSEIFDDQFSVERPDGSNFTLKIRSTKLEDSAMYFCASSPWGENTGELFFGEGSRLTVL.

In its sample, this clonotype was seen a few times. The gene calls are TRBV5-1 and TRBJ2-7; possible D gene TRBD2, 6 bases. CDR1 and CDR2 from the germline V gene are SGHRS and YFSETQ. Trimming cost V 2 bases and J 2 bases, with 14 bases left between them. There are 15 residues in the CDR3. The CDR3 sequence: CASSFGGVPTYEQYF. The CDR3 nucleotides read TGCGCCAGCAGCTTCGGCGGGGTACCGACCTACGAGCAGTACTTC. The full variable domain, its missing parts supplied by reference TRBV5-1 and TRBJ2-7, is KAGVTQTPRYLIKTRGQQVTLSCSPISGHRSVSWYQQTPGQGLQFLFEYFSETQRNKGNFPGRFSGRQFSNSRSEMNVSTLELGDSALYLCASSFGGVPTYEQYFGPGTRLTVT.

The chain has TRBV3-1 and TRBJ2-4; 16 bases map to TRBD2. Germline-derived CDR1 and CDR2 are LGHDT and YNNKEL (reference sequence). The CDR3 contains 18 residues. The trim removed 4 bases at V and 0 bases at J, leaving 3 bases unmatched. The CDR3 bases are TGTGCCAGCAGCCCGGGGACTAGCGGGAGGGTAGCCAAAAACATTCAGTACTTC. It specifies CASSPGTSGRVAKNIQYF.